This T cell receptor beta chain was profiled in a study of cytotoxic CD8 clonotypes in ibrutinib-treated CLL. About the study: The cohort had over nine relapsed/refractory and approximately 15 treatment-naive patients, 17 IGHV unmutated.

Germline V lookup: CDR1 MNHNY, CDR2 SVGAGI (reference sequence). The CDR3 totals 16 residues. The V and J ends lost 2 bases and 3 bases, in that order; junction bases with no gene match: 5. Generated by immunoSEQ multiplex PCR, the TCRdb table keeps only in-frame clones and is missing some. The table includes about 92,000 clones, around 77% detected once. Regarding this clone: Its antigen is unidentified.

Notes on the study in general: Patients showed higher baseline clonality than age-matched healthy donors, and it tracked circulating CD8+ T-cell counts. Clonality, elevated at ibrutinib response, dropped back toward baseline at progression.

The specimen was PBMCs, collected after 24 months of ibrutinib treatment. The TCR sequence derives from a human donor with chronic lymphocytic leukemia. This chain connects TRBV6-6 to TRBJ2-1; 9 nucleotides agree with TRBD2. The CDR3 region has the DNA TGTGCCAGCAGTTACCCAACTAGCGGGTTCTACAATGAGCAGTTCTTC. Translated, it gives CASSYPTSGFYNEQFF.